A selection of T cell receptor beta chains follows, all from one sample in a study of OX40 agonist ivuxolimab in advanced cancers. Libraries were prepared by immunoSEQ multiplex PCR; TCRdb keeps only in-frame clonotypes and omits some of them. This sample yields approximately 62,000 clones, of which approximately 88% are seen a single time; approximately 4.8% belongs to the top ten. The material sequenced was CD4+ or CD8+ T cells sorted from blood, taken in a trial of the OX40 agonist ivuxolimab. The source of these receptors is an adult with an advanced solid tumor such as melanoma, head and neck, liver or kidney cancer. CDR3s include the opening cysteine and the closing phenylalanine or tryptophan. A D gene is named only where the DNA matches it firmly.

>TRBJ1-6|TRBV19|-|13
CASSSQRNSPLHF
>TRBJ1-6|TRBV14|-|16
CASSQVRTAPNSPLHF
>TRBJ1-2|TRBV15|-|11
CATSTGGGYTF
>TRBJ2-7|TRBV5-1|-|12
CASSYDREAFYF
>TRBJ2-7|TRBV15|-|18
CATSRDPKGSSLTYEQYF
>TRBJ1-5|TRBV12-5|-|14
CASGLGEGLWPQHF
>TRBJ2-1|TRBV7-8|-|15
CASSLGTELYNEQFF
>TRBJ1-6|TRBV27|-|16
CASSPPPQTINSPLHF
>TRBJ1-2|TRBV5-1|TRBD1|16
CASSLDGQGANYGYTF
>TRBJ1-1|TRBV28|-|11
CASRENTEAFF
>TRBJ2-2|TRBV7-2|-|11
CASSFAGELFF
>TRBJ1-1|TRBV6-6|-|14
CASSYSGTNTEAFF
>TRBJ1-1|TRBV9|-|18
CASSVALFMGGGNTEAFF
>TRBJ2-2|TRBV14|TRBD2|13
CASSAYTGTRLFF
>TRBJ2-1|TRBV10-3|TRBD2|16
CAISGGLLAGANEQFF
>TRBJ2-1|TRBV6-4|-|12
CASSDGSHEQFF
>TRBJ2-1|TRBV27|-|17
CASSLWAGRSSYNEQFF
>TRBJ2-5|TRBV6-6|-|14
CASSYRQTQETQYF
>TRBJ2-3|TRBV28|TRBD2|17
CASSPGTSGTRTDTQYF
>TRBJ1-5|TRBV6-5|TRBD1|14
CASSFGQGGQPQHF
>TRBJ2-1|TRBV7-3|TRBD1|15
CASSVTGGMYNEQFF
>TRBJ1-1|TRBV5-1|TRBD1|16
CASSPNPTGVNTEAFF
>TRBJ2-1|TRBV11-3|-|12
CASSISANEQFF
>TRBJ1-4|TRBV7-9|-|12
CASSPTTEKLFF
>TRBJ1-2|TRBV15|-|14
CATSRNAGSYGYTF
>TRBJ1-5|TRBV21-1|-|14
CASSRAFSNQPQHF
>TRBJ2-4|TRBV25-1|-|14
CASSGGGGKNIQYF
>TRBJ1-1|TRBV6-5|-|12
CAEGQGNTEAFF
>TRBJ2-3|TRBV7-6|TRBD2|16
CASSEGLAGGTDTQYF
>TRBJ1-1|TRBV7-2|TRBD1|15
CASSRGTGRDTEAFF
>TRBJ2-7|TRBV28|TRBD1|14
CASSLTGMSYEQYF
>TRBJ2-2|TRBV9|-|13
CASSGANTGELFF
>TRBJ2-7|TRBV7-9|-|15
CASSLGRNTFYEQYF
>TRBJ1-2|TRBV5-6|TRBD1|12
CASSEDRGPDTF
>TRBJ1-5|TRBV15|-|16
CATSTTKDSFNQPQHF
>TRBJ2-3|TRBV5-4|TRBD2|18
CASSLAASGGPSTDTQYF
>TRBJ1-2|TRBV6-1|-|12
CASTSRGGGYTF
>TRBJ2-1|TRBV11-2|-|19
CASSRLVAGNTDSYNEQFF
>TRBJ1-6|TRBV6-6|-|16
CASSDMDRAYNSPLHF
>TRBJ2-5|TRBV7-6|TRBD2|15
CASSATGGGQETQYF
>TRBJ1-1|TRBV18|-|15
CASSPRQQMNTEAFF
>TRBJ1-4|TRBV9|TRBD1|17
CASSVGNRGATNEKLFF
>TRBJ2-3|TRBV28|-|13
CASSLETPDTQYF
>TRBJ2-5|TRBV30|-|16
CAWKEERGVISETQYF
>TRBJ2-5|TRBV27|-|14
CASSLMGGQETQYF
>TRBJ2-3|TRBV11-2|-|14
CASSLDRGTDTQYF
>TRBJ2-1|TRBV7-8|-|17
CASSPIVVGDSYNEQFF
>TRBJ1-2|TRBV7-9|TRBD1|14
CASSQQGQVYGYTF
>TRBJ2-7|TRBV18|-|13
CASSRIRTYEQYF
>TRBJ2-6|TRBV5-6|-|17
CASVHRVLLSGANVLTF
>TRBJ2-7|TRBV6-5|TRBD1|15
CASSYRDRGAYEQYF
>TRBJ2-3|TRBV7-2|-|15
CASSLQRSGTDTQYF
>TRBJ1-4|TRBV6-1|-|15
CASSQTGTSNEKLFF
>TRBJ1-2|TRBV6-5|-|12
CASSPAKAGYTF